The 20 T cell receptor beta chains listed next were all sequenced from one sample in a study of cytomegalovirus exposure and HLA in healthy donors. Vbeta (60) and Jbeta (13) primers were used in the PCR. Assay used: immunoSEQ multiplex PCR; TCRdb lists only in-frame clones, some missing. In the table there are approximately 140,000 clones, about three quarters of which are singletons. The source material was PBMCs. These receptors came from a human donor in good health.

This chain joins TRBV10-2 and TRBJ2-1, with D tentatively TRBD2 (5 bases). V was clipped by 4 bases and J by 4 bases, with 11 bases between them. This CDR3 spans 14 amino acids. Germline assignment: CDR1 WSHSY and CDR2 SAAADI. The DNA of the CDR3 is TGCGCCAGCAGTGCGGCTAGCTTGTACAATGAGCAGTTCTTC. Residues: CASSAASLYNEQFF.

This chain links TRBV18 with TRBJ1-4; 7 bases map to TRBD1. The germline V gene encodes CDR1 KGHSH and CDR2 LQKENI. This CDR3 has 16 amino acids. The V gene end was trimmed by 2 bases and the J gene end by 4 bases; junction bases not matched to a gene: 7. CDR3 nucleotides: TGTGCCAGCTCACCAGACTGGACAGGCCTTAATGAAAAACTGTTTTTT. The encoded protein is CASSPDWTGLNEKLFF.

For the CDR3, the DNA is TGTGCCAGCAGCTTGGCGAGCGGGAGGTCCCGGTCCACGCAGTATTTT. Its translation is CASSLASGRSRSTQYF. The chain recombines TRBV5-4 with TRBJ2-3, with 9 nucleotides matching TRBD2. The ends lost 0 bases at V and 9 bases at J; junction bases unmatched: 11. There are 16 residues in the CDR3. The germline CDR1 and CDR2 sequences are SGHNT and YYREEE (reference sequence).

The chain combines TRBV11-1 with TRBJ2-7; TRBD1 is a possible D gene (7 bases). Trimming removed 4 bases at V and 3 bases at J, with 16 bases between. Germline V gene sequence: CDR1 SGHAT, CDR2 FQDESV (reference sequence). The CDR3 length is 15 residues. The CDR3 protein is CASSSGGQGGYEQYF. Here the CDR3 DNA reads TGTGCCAGCAGCTCTGGGGGTCAGGGGGGCTACGAGCAGTACTTC.

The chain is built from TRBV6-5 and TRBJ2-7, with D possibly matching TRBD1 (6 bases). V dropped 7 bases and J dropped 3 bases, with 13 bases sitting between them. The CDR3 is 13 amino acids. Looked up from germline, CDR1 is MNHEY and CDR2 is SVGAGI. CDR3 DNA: TGTGCCAGCACGGCAGGGGTAGGCTACGAGCAGTACTTC. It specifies CASTAGVGYEQYF.

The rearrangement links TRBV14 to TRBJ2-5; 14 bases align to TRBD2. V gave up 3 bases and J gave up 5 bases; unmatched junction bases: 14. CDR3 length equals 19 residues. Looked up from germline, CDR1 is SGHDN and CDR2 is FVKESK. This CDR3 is CASSHGLAGGSPLWETQYF. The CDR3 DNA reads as TGTGCCAGCAGCCATGGACTAGCGGGAGGAAGTCCTTTATGGGAGACCCAGTACTTC.

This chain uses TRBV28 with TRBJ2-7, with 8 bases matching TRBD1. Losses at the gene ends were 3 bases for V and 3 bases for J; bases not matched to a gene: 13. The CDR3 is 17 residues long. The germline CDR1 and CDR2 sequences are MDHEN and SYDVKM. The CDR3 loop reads CASSFPPDRDILYEQYF. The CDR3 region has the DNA TGTGCCAGCAGTTTTCCCCCGGACAGGGATATCCTCTACGAGCAGTACTTC. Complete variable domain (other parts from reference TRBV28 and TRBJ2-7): DVKVTQSSRYLVKRTGEKVFLECVQDMDHENMFWYRQDPGLGLRLIYFSYDVKMKEKGDIPEGYSVSREKKERFSLILESASTNQTSMYLCASSFPPDRDILYEQYFGPGTRLTVT.

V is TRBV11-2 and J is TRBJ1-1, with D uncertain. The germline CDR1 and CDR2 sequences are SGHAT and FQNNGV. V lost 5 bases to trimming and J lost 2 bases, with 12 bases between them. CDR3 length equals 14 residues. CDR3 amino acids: CASSPSADNTEAFF. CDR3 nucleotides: TGTGCCAGCAGCCCATCGGCGGATAACACTGAAGCTTTCTTT. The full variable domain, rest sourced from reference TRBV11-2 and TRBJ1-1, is EAGVAQSPRYKIIEKRQSVAFWCNPISGHATLYWYQQILGQGPKLLIQFQNNGVVDDSQLPKDRFSAERLKGVDSTLKIQPAKLEDSAVYLCASSPSADNTEAFFGQGTRLTVV.

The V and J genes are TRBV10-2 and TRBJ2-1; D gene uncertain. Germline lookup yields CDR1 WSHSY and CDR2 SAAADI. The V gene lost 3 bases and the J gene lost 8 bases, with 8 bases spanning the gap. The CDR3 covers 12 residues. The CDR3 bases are TGCGCCAGCAGTGATCAACGGTATGAGCAGTTCTTC. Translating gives CASSDQRYEQFF.

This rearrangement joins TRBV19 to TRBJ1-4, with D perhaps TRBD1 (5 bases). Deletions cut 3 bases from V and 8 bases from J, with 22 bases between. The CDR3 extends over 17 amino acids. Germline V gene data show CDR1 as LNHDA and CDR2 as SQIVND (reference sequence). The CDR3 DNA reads TGTGCCAGTAGTATTTGGGGCGGGGGAGGGAGTCTCGAAAAACTGTTTTTT. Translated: CASSIWGGGGSLEKLFF.

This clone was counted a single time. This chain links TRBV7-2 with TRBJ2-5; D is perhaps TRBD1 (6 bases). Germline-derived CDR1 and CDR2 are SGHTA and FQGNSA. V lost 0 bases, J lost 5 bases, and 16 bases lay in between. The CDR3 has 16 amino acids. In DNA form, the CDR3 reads TGTGCCAGCAGCTTAGCGCTATGGGGGCCAGGGGAGACCCAGTACTTC. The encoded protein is CASSLALWGPGETQYF.

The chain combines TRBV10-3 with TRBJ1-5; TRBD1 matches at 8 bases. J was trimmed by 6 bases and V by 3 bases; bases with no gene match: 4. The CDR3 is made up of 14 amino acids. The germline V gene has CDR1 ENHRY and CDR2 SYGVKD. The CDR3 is CAISDGQGGQPQHF. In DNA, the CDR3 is TGTGCCATCAGTGACGGACAGGGTGGTCAGCCCCAGCATTTT.

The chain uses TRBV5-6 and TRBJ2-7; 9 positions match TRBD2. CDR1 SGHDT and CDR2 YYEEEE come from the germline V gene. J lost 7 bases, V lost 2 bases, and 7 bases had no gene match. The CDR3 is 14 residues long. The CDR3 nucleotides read TGTGCCAGCAGCTTCGGTAGCGGGAGAGGTGAGCAGTACTTC. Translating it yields CASSFGSGRGEQYF.

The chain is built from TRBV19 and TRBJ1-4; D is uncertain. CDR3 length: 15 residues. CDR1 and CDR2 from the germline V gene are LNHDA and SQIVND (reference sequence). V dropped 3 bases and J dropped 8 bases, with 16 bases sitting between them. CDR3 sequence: CASSIDGVDLEKLFF. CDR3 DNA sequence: TGTGCCAGTAGTATCGACGGGGTGGATTTAGAAAAACTGTTTTTT.

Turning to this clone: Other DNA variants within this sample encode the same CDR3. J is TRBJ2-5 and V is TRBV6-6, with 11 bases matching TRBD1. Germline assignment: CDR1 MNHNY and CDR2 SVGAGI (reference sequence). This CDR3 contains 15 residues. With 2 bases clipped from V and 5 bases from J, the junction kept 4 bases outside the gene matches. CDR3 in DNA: TGTGCCAGCAGTTACCCGGGACAGGGGGAGGAGACCCAGTACTTC. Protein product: CASSYPGQGEETQYF.

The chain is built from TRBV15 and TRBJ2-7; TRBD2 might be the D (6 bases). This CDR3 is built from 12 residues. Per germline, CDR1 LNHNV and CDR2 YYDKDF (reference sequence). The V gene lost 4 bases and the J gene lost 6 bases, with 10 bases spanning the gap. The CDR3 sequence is CATSKTGGEQYF. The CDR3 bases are TGTGCCACCAGCAAGACCGGGGGCGAGCAGTACTTC.

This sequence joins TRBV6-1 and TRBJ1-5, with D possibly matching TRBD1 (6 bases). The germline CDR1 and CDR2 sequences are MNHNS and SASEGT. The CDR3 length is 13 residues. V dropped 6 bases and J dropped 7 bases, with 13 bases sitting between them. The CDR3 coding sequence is TGTGCCAGCAGCTCAGGGGTTTGGCAGCCCCAGCATTTT. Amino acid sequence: CASSSGVWQPQHF.

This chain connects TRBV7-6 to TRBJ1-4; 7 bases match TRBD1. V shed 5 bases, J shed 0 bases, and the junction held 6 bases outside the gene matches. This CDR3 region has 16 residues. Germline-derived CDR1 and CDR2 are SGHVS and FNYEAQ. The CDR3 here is CASSPSTGATNEKLFF. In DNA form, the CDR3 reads TGTGCCAGCAGCCCGAGCACAGGGGCAACTAATGAAAAACTGTTTTTT.

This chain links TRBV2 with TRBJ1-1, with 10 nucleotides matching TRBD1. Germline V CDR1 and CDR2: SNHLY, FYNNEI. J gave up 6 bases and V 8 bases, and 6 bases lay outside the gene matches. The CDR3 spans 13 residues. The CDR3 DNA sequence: TGTGCCAGCGCGGGACAGGGGATGGCTGAAGCTTTCTTT. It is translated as CASAGQGMAEAFF.

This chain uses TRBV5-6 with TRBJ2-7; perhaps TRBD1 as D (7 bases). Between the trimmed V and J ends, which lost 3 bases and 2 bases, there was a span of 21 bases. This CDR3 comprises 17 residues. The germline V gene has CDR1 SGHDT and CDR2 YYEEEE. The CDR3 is CASSWGAGTEIAYEQYF. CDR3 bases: TGTGCCAGCAGCTGGGGGGCCGGGACAGAGATCGCCTACGAGCAGTACTTC.